This T cell receptor (beta chain) is drawn from a study of T cell responses to AZD1222 COVID-19 vaccine. Study-level results: Reportedly, close to half of spike-specific TCRs are directed against unmutated variant regions. Among those given AZD1222, only five or six were seropositive at baseline. The sample set comprised mostly white British donors with more females, and clonal diversity was possibly underestimated. A rise in Spike-specific TCR breadth and depth followed two AZD1222 doses.

Some clones are missing from TCRdb's copy, which holds only in-frame ones; the method was immunoSEQ multiplex PCR. Of around 150,000 clones in the sample, around 90% are singletons; the top ten hold more than 3%. In regard to this clone: What it recognizes is unknown.

This CDR3 is 13 amino acids long. V dropped 1 base and J dropped 5 bases, with 9 bases sitting between them. CDR1 and CDR2 (germline): LNHNV, YYDKDF (reference sequence). This chain joins TRBV15 and TRBJ2-7; no clear D gene. Sequencing used peripheral blood, obtained 28 days after the second AZD1222 dose. This TCR was recovered from an adult who received the AZD1222 COVID-19 vaccine. In DNA, the CDR3 is TGTGCCACCAGCAGAGTCTCCCGAAACGAGCAGTACTTC. The encoded protein is CATSRVSRNEQYF.